A selection of T cell receptor beta chains follows, all from one sample in a study of blood T cell repertoires in COVID-19. This table comes from immunoSEQ multiplex PCR, and its TCRdb copy is limited to in-frame clones, with some not included. The data show some 180,000 clones, 70% to 90% seen once. Input material: peripheral blood. The source is a man over 45 with COVID-19, enrolled during active disease. The CDR3 runs from the conserved cysteine through the conserved F or W. A D gene is named only where the DNA matches it firmly. Only part of the rows carry a size: once, few, many, or a class if the clone is expanded.

>TRBV2|.|.|TRBJ1-1
CASSEGREPEAFF
TGTGCCAGCAGTGAAGGTCGAGAGCCTGAAGCTTTCTTT
>TRBV6-5|.|.|TRBJ2-6
CASNTGSGANVLTF
TGTGCCAGCAATACAGGGTCTGGGGCCAACGTCCTGACTTTC
>TRBV18|.|.|TRBJ2-7
CASSPGVSSYEQYF
TGTGCCAGCTCTCCGGGGGTCAGCTCCTACGAGCAGTACTTC
>TRBV2|.|.|TRBJ2-7
CASSSDRRGPLYEQYF
TGTGCCAGCAGTTCGGACAGACGCGGCCCTCTATACGAGCAGTACTTC
>TRBV13|.|TRBD1|TRBJ2-7
CASSTGQTYEQYF
TGTGCCAGCAGCACGGGACAGACCTACGAGCAGTACTTC
>TRBV7-2|.|.|TRBJ1-4
CASSLLLNEKLFF
TGTGCCAGCAGCTTATTACTTAATGAAAAACTGTTTTTT
>TRBV19|.|.|TRBJ2-3
CASSTGTLALDTQYF
TGTGCCAGTAGTACGGGGACGCTAGCGTTAGATACGCAGTATTTT
>TRBV18|.|TRBD2|TRBJ2-3
CASSPRGASGSFDTDTQYF
TGTGCCAGCTCGCCCCGGGGGGCTAGCGGGAGCTTTGACACAGATACGCAGTATTTT
>TRBV11-2|.|TRBD2|TRBJ2-7
CASSLPPAGGTYEQYF
TGTGCCAGCAGCTTACCCCCAGCGGGAGGTACCTACGAGCAGTACTTC
>TRBV3-1/TRBV3-2|.|TRBD2|TRBJ2-1
CASSQVHSGSTEQFF
TGTGCCAGCAGCCAAGTACATAGCGGGAGTACTGAGCAGTTCTTC
>TRBV28|.|.|TRBJ1-1
CARIRDAAFF
TGTGCCAGGATCAGGGATGCGGCTTTCTTT
>TRBV27|.|.|TRBJ1-4
CASSLLTGGNEKLFF
TGTGCCAGCAGTTTATTAACCGGCGGCAATGAAAAACTGTTTTTT
>TRBV9|.|TRBD1|TRBJ2-2
CASSVKGGVGGELFF
TGTGCCAGCAGCGTTAAAGGGGGCGTCGGCGGGGAGCTGTTTTTT
>TRBV7-8|.|TRBD2|TRBJ2-3
CASSPRRTSDGDTQYF
TGTGCCAGCAGCCCGCGACGGACTAGCGATGGAGATACGCAGTATTTT
>TRBV30|.|.|TRBJ1-1
CAWSNTGSGAEAFF
TGTGCCTGGAGTAACACAGGTAGCGGGGCTGAAGCTTTCTTT
>TRBV7-2|.|TRBD1|TRBJ2-3
CASSRGTGAPDTQYF
TGTGCCAGCAGCAGAGGGACAGGGGCCCCAGATACGCAGTATTTT
>TRBV6-2/TRBV6-3|.|TRBD2|TRBJ2-7
CASSYSNLSGALF
TGTGCCAGCAGTTACTCGAATCTTAGCGGGGCCCTATTC
>TRBV6-6|.|TRBD2|TRBJ2-1
CASSHLRTSGGDSYNEQFF
TGTGCCAGCAGTCACCTCCGGACTAGCGGGGGGGACTCCTACAATGAGCAGTTCTTC
>TRBV6-1|.|.|TRBJ2-7
CASSEASGRTWEQYF
TGTGCCAGCAGTGAAGCTAGCGGTCGTACATGGGAGCAGTACTTC
>TRBV2|once|TRBD2|TRBJ2-5
CASGRDSGSETQYF
TGTGCCAGCGGGCGGGATAGCGGGAGTGAGACCCAGTACTTC
>TRBV20-1|.|.|TRBJ2-5
CSARAETQYF
TGCAGTGCTAGAGCTGAGACCCAGTACTTC
>TRBV19|.|.|TRBJ1-5
CASSRGGDHRYSNQPQHF
TGTGCCAGTAGCAGGGGAGGGGATCACCGGTATAGCAATCAGCCCCAGCATTTT
>TRBV5-4|.|.|TRBJ2-5
CASSLRAGYQETQYF
TGTGCCAGCAGCTTGAGGGCAGGGTACCAAGAGACCCAGTACTTC
>TRBV4-1|.|.|TRBJ1-2
CASSQYTGTYYGYTF
TGCGCCAGCAGCCAATACACAGGGACCTACTATGGCTACACCTTC
>TRBV6-1|.|.|TRBJ1-6
CASSEAGDIYNSPLHF
TGTGCCAGCAGTGAAGCCGGGGACATCTATAATTCACCCCTCCACTTT
>TRBV2|.|.|TRBJ2-3
CASSEGGTPVDTQYF
TGTGCCAGCAGTGAAGGAGGGACTCCGGTCGATACGCAGTATTTT
>TRBV9|once|TRBD2|TRBJ2-5
CASSVIAGQTQYF
TGTGCCAGCAGCGTTATAGCGGGGCAGACCCAGTACTTC
>TRBV5-1|.|TRBD2|TRBJ2-1
CASSITRLAGLNEQFF
TGCGCCAGCAGCATAACGCGACTAGCGGGACTCAATGAGCAGTTCTTC
>TRBV6-5|.|.|TRBJ1-6
CASGPEDNSPLHF
TGTGCCAGCGGGCCAGAAGATAATTCACCCCTCCACTTT
>TRBV6-6|.|TRBD1|TRBJ1-4
CASSWDRVGEKLFF
TGTGCCAGCAGTTGGGACAGGGTTGGGGAAAAACTGTTTTTT
>TRBV5-1|.|.|TRBJ1-1
CASSPGAGAQLEAFF
TGCGCCAGCAGCCCGGGTGCGGGGGCGCAACTTGAAGCTTTCTTT
>TRBV9|.|.|TRBJ2-2
CASSVAGQGLNGELFF
TGTGCCAGCAGCGTAGCTGGGCAGGGTTTGAACGGGGAGCTGTTTTTT
>TRBV7-2|.|.|TRBJ1-5
CASSFYSNQPQHF
TGTGCCAGCAGCTTTTATAGCAATCAGCCCCAGCATTTT
>TRBV4-2|.|TRBD1|TRBJ2-3
CASSQDRQGPDTQYF
TGTGCCAGCAGCCAAGACAGACAGGGTCCAGATACGCAGTATTTT
>TRBV5-4|.|.|TRBJ2-5
CASSLDQGSAETQYF
TGTGCCAGCAGCTTGGACCAGGGGTCCGCAGAGACCCAGTACTTC
>TRBV7-2|.|TRBD2|TRBJ2-3
CASSPPGLEDTQYF
TGTGCCAGCAGCCCCCCGGGACTAGAAGATACGCAGTATTTT
>TRBV5-1|.|.|TRBJ2-7
CASSFGQGASILYF
.
>TRBV28|.|.|TRBJ1-2
CASSLSRSGYTF
TGTGCCAGCAGTCTCTCACGTAGTGGCTACACCTTC
>TRBV9|.|TRBD2|TRBJ2-2
CASSVTGTSLTGELFF
TGTGCCAGCAGCGTTACCGGGACTAGTCTGACCGGGGAGCTGTTTTTT
>TRBV2|.|TRBD1|TRBJ1-2
CASSAQGIANYGYTF
TGTGCCAGCAGTGCACAGGGGATAGCTAACTATGGCTACACCTTC
>TRBV28|.|.|TRBJ1-6
CASSAQGQGSPLHF
TGTGCCAGCAGTGCACAGGGTCAGGGTTCACCCCTCCACTTT
>TRBV5-1|.|.|TRBJ2-7
CASSWRDSAGFGSYEQYF
TGCGCCAGCAGCTGGAGGGACAGTGCTGGTTTTGGCTCCTACGAGCAGTACTTC
>TRBV28|.|.|TRBJ2-1
CASSFRGGSSYNEQFF
TGTGCCAGCAGTTTCCGAGGCGGAAGCTCCTACAATGAGCAGTTCTTC
>TRBV28|.|.|TRBJ2-7
CASNTGSYEQYF
TGTGCCAGCAATACAGGGTCCTACGAGCAGTACTTC
>TRBV7-9|.|TRBD1|TRBJ1-1
CASSERQGVGHTEAFF
TGTGCCAGCAGCGAGAGACAGGGAGTGGGCCACACTGAAGCTTTCTTT
>TRBV6-4|.|TRBD1|TRBJ1-6
CASSPQGGNSPLHF
TGTGCCAGCAGCCCTCAGGGGGGTAATTCACCCCTCCACTTT
>TRBV7-2|.|TRBD1|TRBJ2-1
CASSLFGQGSYNEQFF
TGTGCCAGCAGCTTATTCGGACAGGGCTCCTACAATGAGCAGTTCTTC